These T cell receptor beta chains were read from a single sample in a study of radiation and T cells in renal cell carcinoma. Produced via immunoSEQ multiplex PCR; TCRdb's table is partial and in-frame only. The repertoire holds more than 11,000 clones, 57% seen once, with over 10% in the top ten. This sample comprised tumor tissue, obtained from a patient whose treatment was nephrectomy without radiotherapy. The source is a man aged 45-65 years with renal cell carcinoma. The CDR3 runs from the conserved cysteine through the conserved F or W. The D gene is left open where the match is weak. Part of the rows lack a size; the others show once, few, many or a class for expanded clones.

j_call | clone_size | d_call | v_call | cdr3_nt | cdr3_aa
TRBJ1-2 | . | . | TRBV9 | TGTGCCAGCAGCCCCGAAGGAAACGTTCGCTATGGCTACACCTTC | CASSPEGNVRYGYTF
TRBJ2-3 | . | TRBD1 | TRBV2 | TGTGCCAGCATGGGGACAGGAGGCACAGATACGCAGTATTTT | CASMGTGGTDTQYF
TRBJ1-1 | few | . | TRBV2 | TGTGCCAGCAGCAGTACGAGGAACACTGAAGCTTTCTTT | CASSSTRNTEAFF
TRBJ2-1 | . | TRBD1 | TRBV18 | TGTGCCAGCTCACTCGCGGGGACAGGGGTCCCCAATGAGCAGTTCTTC | CASSLAGTGVPNEQFF
TRBJ1-1 | . | . | TRBV7-2 | TGTGCCAGCAGCTCCAACTCCCATGAAGCTTTCTTT | CASSSNSHEAFF
TRBJ1-5 | . | . | TRBV4-1 | TGCGCCAGCAGCCAAGAGGAGAGAAGGGGCGGCAATCAGCCCCAGCATTTT | CASSQEERRGGNQPQHF
TRBJ1-1 | . | TRBD1 | TRBV18 | TGTGCCAGCTCACCTAAGGGGGCCGACACTGAAGCTTTCTTT | CASSPKGADTEAFF
TRBJ1-1 | . | TRBD1 | TRBV7-9 | TGTGCCAGCAGCTTAGACAGGGGGCATGTTCAGGACACTGAAGCTTTCTTT | CASSLDRGHVQDTEAFF
TRBJ2-4 | . | TRBD1 | TRBV9 | TGTGCCAGCAGCGCCACGCCGGGACAGGGGAACATTCAGTACTTC | CASSATPGQGNIQYF
TRBJ1-1 | . | . | TRBV9 | TGTGCCAGCAGCTCCCGACCGGAGGACACTGAAGCTTTCTTT | CASSSRPEDTEAFF
TRBJ1-3 | . | . | TRBV27 | TGTGCCAGCAGTTTATACTCTGGAAACACCATATATTTT | CASSLYSGNTIYF
TRBJ2-7 | few | . | TRBV5-1 | TGCGCCAGCAGCTTGACGGCCACCTCCTACGAGCAGTACTTC | CASSLTATSYEQYF
TRBJ2-7 | . | . | TRBV9 | TGTGCCAGCAGCGTAGGACCAGGGGACCTCATACCCTACGAGCAGTACTTC | CASSVGPGDLIPYEQYF
TRBJ2-7 | . | . | TRBV2 | TGTGCCAGCAGCGCGACAGGGAGGGAGCAGTACTTC | CASSATGREQYF
TRBJ2-2 | . | TRBD1 | TRBV9 | TGTGCCAGCAGCGTAACGGGACAGGGTAACGGGGAGCTGTTTTTT | CASSVTGQGNGELFF
TRBJ1-2 | few | . | TRBV19 | TGTGCCAGTAGTATAGAGCGGGGGCCTTATGGCTACACCTTC | CASSIERGPYGYTF
TRBJ2-1 | . | . | TRBV12-5 | TGTGCTAGTGGTTTGGTACCGGACGGGGACCTCTACAATGAGCAGTTCTTC | CASGLVPDGDLYNEQFF
TRBJ2-5 | few | . | TRBV19 | TGTGCCAGTAGTACCCAACCTCGTGAAGGCCCCAGGAGAGAGACCCAGTACTTC | CASSTQPREGPRRETQYF
TRBJ1-2 | . | TRBD1 | TRBV6-5 | TGTGCCAGCTCCCGGGACAGGGGTTCGTACTATGGCTACACCTTC | CASSRDRGSYYGYTF
TRBJ2-4 | . | TRBD1 | TRBV19 | TGTGCCAGTAGTATCTCTTGGACAGGGCAAAACATTCAGTACTTC | CASSISWTGQNIQYF
TRBJ2-7 | . | . | TRBV10-3 | TGTGCCATCAAGGGTGCAGGGGCCTACGAGCAGTACTTC | CAIKGAGAYEQYF
TRBJ1-5 | . | . | TRBV27 | TGTGCCAGCAGACTCCGGGCCAATAGCAATCAGCCCCAGCATTTT | CASRLRANSNQPQHF
TRBJ2-6 | . | . | TRBV7-2 | TGTGCCAGCAGCTCAGGGACATCTGGGGCCAACGTCCTGACTTTC | CASSSGTSGANVLTF
TRBJ1-4 | medium-sized | . | TRBV10-3 | TGTGCCATCAGTGAGGCCAACGTAAGGGGACTGTTTTTT | CAISEANVRGLFF
TRBJ1-2 | medium-sized | TRBD1 | TRBV29-1 | TGCAGCGTCGCGACAGGGGGGGGCTATGGCTACACCTTC | CSVATGGGYGYTF
TRBJ1-1 | few | . | TRBV6-5 | TGTGCCAGCAGTTACTCGGCAGGGCCTGAAGCTTTCTTT | CASSYSAGPEAFF
TRBJ1-3 | . | . | TRBV6-5 | TGTGCCAGCAGGCTCCGGGGCGGTGGAAACACCATATATTTT | CASRLRGGGNTIYF
TRBJ1-2 | . | . | TRBV7-9 | TGTGCCAGCAGCTTAAAACAGGATGGGGGCTACACCTTC | CASSLKQDGGYTF
TRBJ2-1 | . | TRBD2 | TRBV5-6 | TGTGCCAGCAGCTTGGCGGGACTAGCGGGGAATGAGCAGTTCTTC | CASSLAGLAGNEQFF
TRBJ1-1 | few | . | TRBV18 | TGTGCCAGCTCACCAAGCCAGAACACTGAAGCTTTCTTT | CASSPSQNTEAFF
TRBJ2-1 | . | . | TRBV9 | TGTGCCAGCAGCGAGCAAACAGGGTTTTACTCCTACAATGAGCAGTTCTTC | CASSEQTGFYSYNEQFF
TRBJ2-1 | few | . | TRBV29-1 | TGCAGCGTTGGAGGGTTAGGTCTATACAATGAGCAGTTCTTC | CSVGGLGLYNEQFF
TRBJ1-1 | . | . | TRBV6-1 | TGTGCCAGCAGGAGCGACAGGTCAATGAACACTGAAGCTTTCTTT | CASRSDRSMNTEAFF
TRBJ1-3 | . | . | TRBV30 | TGTGCCTGGAGTGAGGATGGAAACACCATATATTTT | CAWSEDGNTIYF
TRBJ1-1 | . | TRBD1 | TRBV19 | TGTGCCAGTAGTCCTCGACAGGGGACGGACACTGAAGCTTTCTTT | CASSPRQGTDTEAFF
TRBJ2-1 | . | . | TRBV11-3 | TGTGCCAGCAGCTTAGGGGGTCAGGGGTCCTACAATGAGCAGTTCTTC | CASSLGGQGSYNEQFF
TRBJ1-1 | few | . | TRBV7-8 | TGTGCCAGCAGCCCACCCAGGGGTCGGAACACTGAAGCTTTCTTT | CASSPPRGRNTEAFF
TRBJ2-3 | . | . | TRBV15 | TGTGCCACCAGCAGAGATAAGAACACAGATACGCAGTATTTT | CATSRDKNTDTQYF
TRBJ1-1 | . | . | TRBV6-5 | TGTGCCAGCTTGAACAGGGAATCCGCTGAAGCTTTCTTT | CASLNRESAEAFF
TRBJ1-3 | few | TRBD1 | TRBV27 | TGTGCCAGCAGTCCCGGGACAGGGAGGATGGGGTCTGGAAACACCATATATTTT | CASSPGTGRMGSGNTIYF
TRBJ1-1 | few | TRBD1 | TRBV30 | TGTGCCTGGAGTAACCGACAGGGGTTGGCTGAAGCTTTCTTT | CAWSNRQGLAEAFF
TRBJ1-1 | . | TRBD1 | TRBV6-1 | TGTGCCAGCAATTACGACAGGGATACTGAAGCTTTCTTT | CASNYDRDTEAFF
TRBJ1-2 | medium-sized | . | TRBV5-6 | TGTGCCAGCGCTAGGAGGGGTCTATCCCACTATGGCTACACCTTC | CASARRGLSHYGYTF
TRBJ2-7 | . | . | TRBV5-6 | TGTGCCAGCAGTTGTAACGAGCAGTACTTC | CASSCNEQYF
TRBJ1-3 | medium-sized | . | TRBV14 | TGTGCCAGCTTCGGAAACACCATATATTTT | CASFGNTIYF